These T cell receptor beta chains were read from a single sample in a study of monozygotic twins with inflammatory bowel disease. TCRdb derives one entry per CDR3 protein from the 5' RACE reads, leaving out DNA. The sample shows a few hundred thousand distinct CDR3 sequences, and 2.4% sits with its ten largest clones. Sequenced sample: blood. The source is a human donor with ulcerative colitis or Crohn's disease, or a healthy co-twin of an affected twin (not recorded which). Both conserved end residues are part of each CDR3. Each record gives: V gene, J gene, CDR3 length, CDR3 protein.

V: TRBV5-6; J: TRBJ2-7; length: 14; CDR3: CASTTGDREYEQYF
V: TRBV27; J: TRBJ1-6; length: 12; CDR3: CASIRPTSPLHF
V: TRBV7-8; J: TRBJ2-3; length: 14; CDR3: CASSFGSSTDTQYF
V: TRBV20-1; J: TRBJ2-7; length: 14; CDR3: CSAVKAMGIYEQYF
V: TRBV7-3; J: TRBJ2-7; length: 14; CDR3: CASSLVPGPGEQYF
V: TRBV28; J: TRBJ2-1; length: 15; CDR3: CATKRTSGREGEQFF
V: TRBV18; J: TRBJ2-5; length: 16; CDR3: CASSLSGLAGEETQYF
V: TRBV5-6; J: TRBJ2-7; length: 16; CDR3: CASSLAGEGRTYEQYF
V: TRBV10-3; J: TRBJ1-3; length: 12; CDR3: CAISATGNTIYF
V: TRBV7-8; J: TRBJ2-2; length: 15; CDR3: CAGRVRGDDTGELFF
V: TRBV5-4; J: TRBJ2-1; length: 16; CDR3: CASSSMTAGPYNEQFF
V: TRBV4-3; J: TRBJ2-1; length: 19; CDR3: CASSPWTSGSSSSYNEQFF
V: TRBV5-4; J: TRBJ2-5; length: 15; CDR3: CASSGGQGSEETQYF
V: TRBV6-5; J: TRBJ2-7; length: 13; CDR3: CASSYSRGREQYF
V: TRBV12-3/TRBV12-4; J: TRBJ1-5; length: 14; CDR3: CASSPQGGNQPQHF
V: TRBV10-3; J: TRBJ2-2; length: 13; CDR3: CATSFANTGELFF
V: TRBV6-6; J: TRBJ1-2; length: 13; CDR3: CASRQGSAYGYTF
V: TRBV12-3/TRBV12-4; J: TRBJ2-6; length: 13; CDR3: CASTLLGANVLTF
V: TRBV6-1; J: TRBJ2-1; length: 16; CDR3: CASSQGRGNSYNEQFF
V: TRBV7-9; J: TRBJ2-7; length: 13; CDR3: CASSTLGVSGQYF
V: TRBV5-1; J: TRBJ2-5; length: 13; CDR3: CASSLEQGTVIHF
V: TRBV30; J: TRBJ1-1; length: 12; CDR3: CAWSVGGSMAFF
V: TRBV5-1; J: TRBJ1-2; length: 13; CDR3: CASREQGSDGYTF
V: TRBV3-1; J: TRBJ2-1; length: 14; CDR3: CASSQGSRYNEQFF
V: TRBV4-1; J: TRBJ1-1; length: 14; CDR3: CASSRAGYNTEAFF
V: TRBV20-1; J: TRBJ2-5; length: 17; CDR3: CSARGERDRWLQETQYF
V: TRBV7-8; J: TRBJ2-3; length: 16; CDR3: CASSPFGGPSTDTQYF
V: TRBV7-6; J: TRBJ1-1; length: 15; CDR3: CASSRSQGMNTEAFF
V: TRBV15; J: TRBJ2-7; length: 14; CDR3: CATSRQGGVYEQYF
V: TRBV28; J: TRBJ1-6; length: 13; CDR3: CASSLQGSSPLHF
V: TRBV28; J: TRBJ2-7; length: 13; CDR3: CASSLDIRYEQYF
V: TRBV20-1; J: TRBJ2-2; length: 14; CDR3: CSASIAGSGGELFF
V: TRBV10-3; J: TRBJ2-2; length: 16; CDR3: CAINVKGAGGTGELFF
V: TRBV5-1; J: TRBJ2-2; length: 16; CDR3: CASSLAGRAVGGELFF
V: TRBV19; J: TRBJ2-1; length: 15; CDR3: CASSIGPVSYNEQFF
V: TRBV7-6; J: TRBJ2-5; length: 15; CDR3: CASSPKYRVGETQYF
V: TRBV28; J: TRBJ2-3; length: 14; CDR3: CASSSRDRTDTQYF
V: TRBV12-3/TRBV12-4; J: TRBJ2-7; length: 14; CDR3: CASSTTGGGYEQYF
V: TRBV28; J: TRBJ2-3; length: 16; CDR3: CASSFVAGGGTDTQYF
V: TRBV25-1; J: TRBJ1-6; length: 14; CDR3: CASSDARTFSPLHF
V: TRBV27; J: TRBJ1-3; length: 19; CDR3: CASSLLTPGQGIGGNTIYF
V: TRBV10-2; J: TRBJ2-1; length: 11; CDR3: CATLQGSEQFF
V: TRBV3-1; J: TRBJ2-2; length: 14; CDR3: CASSLGRMGGELFF
V: TRBV12-3/TRBV12-4; J: TRBJ1-5; length: 17; CDR3: CASSLYGGGQGGQPQHF
V: TRBV20-1; J: TRBJ2-3; length: 13; CDR3: CSARDPITDTQYF
V: TRBV25-1; J: TRBJ2-7; length: 13; CDR3: CASRAGGPHEQYF
V: TRBV12-3/TRBV12-4; J: TRBJ2-3; length: 14; CDR3: CASGPAGGTDTQYF
V: TRBV6-4; J: TRBJ2-6; length: 13; CDR3: CASKGSGANVLTF
V: TRBV7-9; J: TRBJ2-1; length: 14; CDR3: CASSSGSSGNEQFF
V: TRBV29-1; J: TRBJ2-5; length: 15; CDR3: CSVEDPTSGRETQYF
V: TRBV12-3/TRBV12-4; J: TRBJ2-1; length: 16; CDR3: CASSFPGTYSYNEQFF
V: TRBV6-1; J: TRBJ1-5; length: 13; CDR3: CASSENRSQPQHF
V: TRBV11-2; J: TRBJ2-3; length: 13; CDR3: CASSRGLEDTQYF
V: TRBV5-1; J: TRBJ1-1; length: 15; CDR3: CASSLERLMNTEAFF
V: TRBV10-3; J: TRBJ2-5; length: 12; CDR3: CAISVSGETQYF
V: TRBV12-3/TRBV12-4; J: TRBJ2-3; length: 15; CDR3: CASSGSGTARDTQYF
V: TRBV5-1; J: TRBJ2-7; length: 15; CDR3: CASRTFPSLAYEQYF
V: TRBV4-1; J: TRBJ1-4; length: 15; CDR3: CASSQVGLPNEKLFF